The table lists the clone carrying this T cell receptor beta chain with a count of one. Method: immunoSEQ multiplex PCR; TCRdb's copy keeps in-frame clones and lacks some. Of 130,000 or so clones in the sample, 70% to 90% were seen once. The data originate from a study of blood T cell repertoires in COVID-19. Study as a whole: Acute-phase and convalescent COVID-19 samples originated in the United States, Italy and Spain. Nucleic acid was either cDNA or gDNA, and it came from T cells, B-cell-depleted T cells, or PBMCs.

Germline CDR1 and CDR2: GTSNPN and SVGIG (reference sequence). V lost 3 bases and J lost 7, with 9 bases in between. The CDR3 has 11 residues. The genes are TRBV30 and TRBJ1-1; D is unclear. Sequenced input: PBMCs or T cells enriched from blood (not recorded which). This clonotype was sampled from a woman aged 45-60 years with acute COVID-19. The CDR3 DNA reads as TGTGCCTGGAGCCTCCCCGTTGAAGCTTTCTTT. Its translation: CAWSLPVEAFF.